Each of the 32 T cell receptor beta chains below was sequenced from the same sample in a study of technical replicates of blood from a handful of donors. The method was immunoSEQ multiplex PCR; TCRdb's version includes in-frame clones alone and lacks a portion of them. This table holds under 70,000 clones, more than 85% found once. The sequenced sample consisted of PBMCs. Receptors originate from a human donor in good health. Some clones in this sample may be carry-over from other donors' samples.

The chain carries TRBV7-2 and TRBJ2-1; 9 bases align to TRBD1. Trimming took 1 base from V and 5 from J; bases not matched to a gene: 3. Germline lookup yields CDR1 SGHTA and CDR2 FQGNSA. This CDR3 has 15 residues. The CDR3 region is CASSLGDRVHNEQFF. CDR3 DNA sequence: TGTGCCAGCAGCTTAGGGGACAGGGTCCACAATGAGCAGTTCTTC.

The gene calls are TRBV5-1 and TRBJ1-4; 7 bases match TRBD1. J lost 8 bases, V lost 4 bases, and 8 bases had no gene match. This CDR3 region has 14 residues. Per the germline V gene, CDR1 is SGHRS and CDR2 is YFSETQ. CDR3 in DNA: TGCGCCAGCAGCCTGACAGGGATGAAAGAAAAACTGTTTTTT. It encodes CASSLTGMKEKLFF.

The chain uses TRBV5-1 and TRBJ2-4; 8 bases line up with TRBD1. Per germline, CDR1 SGHRS and CDR2 YFSETQ. The CDR3 is made up of 15 amino acids. V lost 0 bases and J lost 6; bases outside the gene matches: 5. The CDR3 DNA reads as TGCGCCAGCAGCTTGGAACCAGGGGGCGCAAACATTCAGTACTTC. Protein product: CASSLEPGGANIQYF. Looking up the rest from reference TRBV5-1 and TRBJ2-4 gives the full variable domain: KAGVTQTPRYLIKTRGQQVTLSCSPISGHRSVSWYQQTPGQGLQFLFEYFSETQRNKGNFPGRFSGRQFSNSRSEMNVSTLELGDSALYLCASSLEPGGANIQYFGAGTRLSVL.

CDR3: CASAWAGANEQFF. CDR3 coding DNA: TGTGCCAGCGCCTGGGCCGGCGCCAATGAGCAGTTCTTC. This chain uses TRBV7-9 with TRBJ2-1, with unresolved D. The germline CDR1 and CDR2 sequences are SEHNR and FQNEAQ (reference sequence). The V end was cut by 8 bases, the J end by 6 bases, with 14 bases between. This CDR3 region has 13 residues.

This chain uses TRBV7-6 with TRBJ1-6, with a tentative D call TRBD1 (5 bases). CDR3 length: 16 residues. Trimming left V 3 bases short and J 9 bases short, with 18 bases between. Germline V gene lookup returns CDR1 SGHVS and CDR2 FNYEAQ. The CDR3: CASSFEPRQGSSPLHF. Here the CDR3 DNA reads TGTGCCAGCAGCTTTGAACCGCGGCAGGGAAGTTCACCCCTCCACTTT.

The rearrangement uses TRBV15 and TRBJ2-1, with 14 bases identical to TRBD2. V shed 3 bases and J 9 bases; nucleotides not matched to a gene: 7. The germline V gene has CDR1 LNHNV and CDR2 YYDKDF (reference sequence). The CDR3 is 16 residues long. Written as DNA, the CDR3 is TGTGCCACCAGCAGGGGACTAGCGGGAGTGGGAGGTGAGCAGTTCTTC. Translation gives CATSRGLAGVGGEQFF.

The chain joins TRBV30 to TRBJ1-5, with D unclear. V was clipped by 1 base and J by 7 bases, with 11 bases between them. CDR1 is GTSNPN and CDR2 is SVGIG in the germline V gene (reference sequence). The CDR3 length is 13 residues. The CDR3 region is CAWSASEEQPQHF. For the CDR3, the DNA is TGTGCCTGGAGTGCGAGTGAGGAACAGCCCCAGCATTTT.

The table lists this clone with a count of one. The rearrangement uses TRBV14 and TRBJ2-7, with 9 bases identical to TRBD1. V was pared by 4 bases and J by 5 bases, with 12 bases of the junction left unmatched. CDR3 size: 16 residues. The germline V gene has CDR1 SGHDN and CDR2 FVKESK. In nucleotides, the CDR3 is TGTGCCAGCAGCCGCAGCGGGACAGGGAGGTTGCACGAGCAGTACTTC. Protein product: CASSRSGTGRLHEQYF.

V is TRBV7-2 and J is TRBJ2-7, with D maybe TRBD2 (5 bases). Germline V gene data show CDR1 as SGHTA and CDR2 as FQGNSA. Trimming removed 3 bases at V and 0 bases at J, with 9 bases between. The CDR3 is 14 residues long. CDR3 residues: CASSFGGPSYEQYF. The CDR3 DNA reads as TGTGCCAGCAGCTTTGGAGGACCCTCCTACGAGCAGTACTTC.

The rearrangement links TRBV5-8 to TRBJ1-6, with D possibly TRBD1 on 6 matching bases. With 0 bases removed from V and 7 bases from J, the gap between germline ends came to 11 bases. CDR3 length equals 15 residues. CDR1 and CDR2 (germline): SGHTS, YDEGEE. The CDR3 loop is CASSLGQVRNSPLHF. CDR3 DNA sequence: TGTGCCAGCAGCTTGGGACAGGTTCGGAATTCACCCCTCCACTTT.

CDR3 coding DNA: TGTGCCAGCAGTGACTCGAGAGGACAGGGTTTTTACGAGCAGTACTTC. This gives the protein CASSDSRGQGFYEQYF. The chain is built from TRBV6-4 and TRBJ2-7, with 8 bases fitting TRBD1. V dropped 0 bases and J dropped 4; count of bases not matched to a gene: 8. Germline assignment: CDR1 MRHNA and CDR2 SNTAGT. This CDR3 is 16 amino acids long.

The CDR3 DNA is TGTGCCATCAGTGAGTCGTCAAATGAGCAGTTCTTC. Residues: CAISESSNEQFF. The chain uses TRBV10-3 and TRBJ2-1, with no clear D. Germline assignment: CDR1 ENHRY and CDR2 SYGVKD. V shed 0 bases and J shed 7 bases, with 4 bases lying between them. The CDR3 covers 12 residues.

The CDR3, as DNA: TGTGCCAGCTCACCGCGCCCGGGACAGGACTACGAGCAGTACTTC. Residues: CASSPRPGQDYEQYF. The chain recombines TRBV18 with TRBJ2-7, with 8 bases matching TRBD1. The CDR3 runs 15 residues. CDR1 is KGHSH, CDR2 LQKENI, per germline. V shed 3 bases, J shed 3 bases, and the junction held 7 bases outside the gene matches.

This chain joins TRBV5-6 and TRBJ2-7; a weak D match, TRBD1 (5 bases). The CDR3 consists of 15 residues. The ends were cut back, 4 bases at V and 4 bases at J, with 18 bases in the middle. Germline loops: CDR1 SGHDT, CDR2 YYEEEE. The CDR3 bases are TGTGCCAGCAGCCGTCGCCGGGCAGGGTGGTACGAGCAGTACTTC. This translates into CASSRRRAGWYEQYF.

The rearrangement links TRBV15 to TRBJ2-5; possible D gene TRBD2, 6 bases. Germline assignment: CDR1 LNHNV and CDR2 YYDKDF (reference sequence). Deletions cut 5 bases from V and 2 bases from J, with 15 bases between. The CDR3 is 15 residues long. CDR3: CATSEGRGGQETQYF. As DNA, the CDR3 is TGTGCCACCAGCGAGGGGCGGGGCGGTCAAGAGACCCAGTACTTC.

The chain recombines TRBV7-9 with TRBJ2-1; D is perhaps TRBD2 (6 bases). The CDR3 contains 14 residues. CDR1 and CDR2 (germline): SEHNR, FQNEAQ (reference sequence). Trimming cost V 3 bases and J 6 bases, with 12 bases left between them. The CDR3 DNA sequence: TGTGCCAGCAGCTTGCCTAGCGCGACCAATGAGCAGTTCTTC. Translation: CASSLPSATNEQFF.

As for this clone: The sample contains more than one DNA sequence encoding this CDR3. The chain employs TRBV29-1 and TRBJ1-5; 9 bases are shared with TRBD1. The CDR3 loop spans 13 amino acids. From germline, CDR1 is SQVTM and CDR2 ANQGSEA. V was clipped by 6 bases and J by 4 bases; unmatched bases: 4. CDR3 loop: CSVGQGDNQPQHF. CDR3 nucleotides: TGCAGCGTGGGACAGGGAGATAATCAGCCCCAGCATTTT.

This chain joins TRBV4-3 and TRBJ1-4; 10 nucleotides align to TRBD1. The CDR3 has 15 amino acids. After removal of 3 bases from V and 7 bases from J, the junction contained 5 bases not matched to a gene. Germline V gene lookup returns CDR1 LGHNA and CDR2 YSLEER. The CDR3 spells CASSHRTGGGEKLFF. CDR3 sequence (DNA): TGCGCCAGCAGCCACAGGACAGGGGGGGGTGAAAAACTGTTTTTT.

In its sample, this clone was seen once. The genes are TRBV4-3 and TRBJ2-7; TRBD2 agrees at 7 bases. The V gene's germline CDR1 is LGHNA and CDR2 YSLEER. Losses at the gene ends were 3 bases for V and 4 bases for J; bases not matched to a gene: 6. This CDR3 has 14 amino acids. CDR3 sequence: CASSHTSGRYEQYF. The CDR3, as DNA: TGCGCCAGCAGCCATACATCCGGGAGGTACGAGCAGTACTTC.

V usage is TRBV2 and J usage is TRBJ2-5, with 7 bases aligning to TRBD2. Trimming took 8 bases from V and 5 from J; bases not matched to a gene: 2. Looked up from germline, CDR1 is SNHLY and CDR2 is FYNNEI. The CDR3 loop spans 11 amino acids. CDR3 amino acids: CASAGEETQYF. The CDR3 coding sequence is TGTGCCAGCGCGGGGGAGGAGACCCAGTACTTC.

This chain connects TRBV29-1 to TRBJ2-2; 8 bases fit TRBD1. CDR3 length: 12 amino acids. V lost 6 bases, J lost 6 bases, and 3 bases stayed unmatched. CDR1 is SQVTM, CDR2 ANQGSEA, per germline. CDR3 nucleotides: TGCAGCGTCAGGGGGCATCCCGGGGAGCTGTTTTTT. It is translated as CSVRGHPGELFF.

This clone was recorded a few times. Other DNA sequences in the sample encode the same CDR3. The genes are TRBV20-1 and TRBJ1-1; no reliable D call. V lost 5 bases and J lost 1, with 5 bases in between. From germline, CDR1 is DFQATT and CDR2 SNEGSKA (reference sequence). The CDR3 runs to 11 residues. The CDR3 DNA reads TGCAGTGCTCCAGGGAACACTGAAGCTTTCTTT. Translation gives CSAPGNTEAFF.

J is TRBJ2-7 and V is TRBV10-3, with no clear D. This CDR3 is built from 14 residues. V gave up 3 bases and J gave up 0 bases, with 9 bases separating them. The germline V gene encodes CDR1 ENHRY and CDR2 SYGVKD. The CDR3 sequence: CAISDDRSSYEQYF. CDR3 sequence (DNA): TGTGCCATCAGTGATGATCGGTCCTCCTACGAGCAGTACTTC.

CDR3 sequence reads: CASSQGAYRGSYGYTF. CDR3 DNA sequence: TGCGCCAGCAGCCAAGGAGCGTACCGGGGGAGCTATGGCTACACCTTC. This chain links TRBV4-1 with TRBJ1-2; D may be TRBD1 (5 bases). V lost 1 base, J lost 4 bases, and 16 bases lay in between. The germline gives CDR1 MGHRA, CDR2 YSYEKL. CDR3 length: 16 amino acids.

This chain joins TRBV5-6 and TRBJ2-1, with TRBD2 as a possible D gene (6 bases). The CDR3 is 11 residues long. Germline V gene data show CDR1 as SGHDT and CDR2 as YYEEEE. The V end was cut by 2 bases, the J end by 12 bases, with 9 bases between. Here the CDR3 reads CASSFRDSQFF. The CDR3 coding sequence is TGTGCCAGCAGCTTCCGGGACTCGCAGTTCTTC.

This clone occurred once. The rearrangement links TRBV18 to TRBJ1-5; TRBD1 is a possible D gene (6 bases). The CDR3 spans 14 residues. Looked up from germline, CDR1 is KGHSH and CDR2 is LQKENI. V lost 3 bases, J lost 3 bases, and 9 bases lay in between. In DNA form, the CDR3 reads TGTGCCAGCTCACCGGGACACTCCAATCAGCCCCAGCATTTT. This translates into CASSPGHSNQPQHF.

The chain uses TRBV4-3 and TRBJ2-5; D perhaps matches TRBD1 (9 bases). Germline-derived CDR1 and CDR2 are LGHNA and YSLEER. Trimming pared 5 bases from V and 4 bases from J, leaving 23 bases between. The CDR3 is made up of 17 amino acids. The CDR3 protein is CASSTRGGQGRGETQYF. DNA of the CDR3: TGCGCCAGCAGCACCCGGGGGGGACAGGGCCGAGGAGAGACCCAGTACTTC.

The sample holds one count of this clone. The chain joins TRBV29-1 to TRBJ1-3; possible D gene TRBD1, 5 bases. CDR1 and CDR2 from the germline V gene are SQVTM and ANQGSEA. V lost 3 bases and J 0 bases, leaving 12 bases between the germline ends. This CDR3 comprises 15 residues. CDR3 DNA sequence: TGCAGCGTTGATTTATCAGGGTCCTCTGGAAACACCATATATTTT. This translates into CSVDLSGSSGNTIYF. The full variable domain, with the rest looked up from reference TRBV29-1 and TRBJ1-3, is SAVISQKPSRDICQRGTSLTIQCQVDSQVTMMFWYRQQPGQSLTLIATANQGSEATYESGFVIDKFPISRPNLTFSTLTVSNMSPEDSSIYLCSVDLSGSSGNTIYFGEGSWLTVV.

The genes are TRBV2 and TRBJ1-5, with D perhaps TRBD1 (6 bases). Trimming took 6 bases from V and 2 from J, leaving 14 bases between them. The CDR3 is 15 residues long. The germline gives CDR1 SNHLY, CDR2 FYNNEI. CDR3 in amino acids: CASSEQGLGNQPQHF. The DNA of the CDR3 is TGTGCCAGCAGCGAACAGGGTCTCGGCAATCAGCCCCAGCATTTT.

The rearrangement uses TRBV5-1 and TRBJ2-6, with a weak D call TRBD1 (6 bases). Trimming stripped 0 bases from V and 4 bases from J, with 8 bases between. The germline V gene encodes CDR1 SGHRS and CDR2 YFSETQ. The CDR3 length is 15 residues. This CDR3 reads CASSLVGAGANVLTF. The DNA for the CDR3 is TGCGCCAGCAGCTTGGTGGGGGCCGGGGCCAACGTCCTGACTTTC. Filled out from reference TRBV5-1 and TRBJ2-6, the complete variable domain reads KAGVTQTPRYLIKTRGQQVTLSCSPISGHRSVSWYQQTPGQGLQFLFEYFSETQRNKGNFPGRFSGRQFSNSRSEMNVSTLELGDSALYLCASSLVGAGANVLTFGAGSRLTVL.

The J gene is TRBJ1-1, the V gene TRBV6-6; no firm D call. Per the germline V gene, CDR1 is MNHNY and CDR2 is SVGAGI (reference sequence). CDR3 length: 12 residues. V gave up 2 bases and J gave up 4 bases, with 5 bases separating them. The CDR3 loop reads CASSYRVTEAFF. CDR3 DNA: TGTGCCAGCAGTTACCGCGTCACTGAAGCTTTCTTT.

V usage is TRBV13 and J usage is TRBJ2-1; 7 bases align to TRBD1. The CDR3 contains 14 residues. Germline assignment: CDR1 PRHDT and CDR2 FYEKMQ (reference sequence). V was pared by 4 bases and J by 4 bases, with 4 bases of the junction left unmatched. The CDR3 spells CASSSGTEYNEQFF. The CDR3 coding sequence is TGTGCCAGCAGCTCCGGGACAGAGTACAATGAGCAGTTCTTC.